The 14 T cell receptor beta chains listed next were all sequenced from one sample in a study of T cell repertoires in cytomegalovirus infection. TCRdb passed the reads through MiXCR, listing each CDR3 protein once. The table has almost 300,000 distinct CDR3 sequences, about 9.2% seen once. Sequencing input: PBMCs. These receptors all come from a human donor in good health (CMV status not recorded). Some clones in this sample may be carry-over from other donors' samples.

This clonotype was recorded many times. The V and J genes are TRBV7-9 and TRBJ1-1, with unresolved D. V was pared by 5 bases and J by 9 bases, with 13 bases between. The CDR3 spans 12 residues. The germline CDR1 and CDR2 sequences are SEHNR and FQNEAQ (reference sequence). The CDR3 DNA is TGTGCCAGCAGCCCACCTCGGAGGCAAGCTTTCTTT. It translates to CASSPPRRQAFF.

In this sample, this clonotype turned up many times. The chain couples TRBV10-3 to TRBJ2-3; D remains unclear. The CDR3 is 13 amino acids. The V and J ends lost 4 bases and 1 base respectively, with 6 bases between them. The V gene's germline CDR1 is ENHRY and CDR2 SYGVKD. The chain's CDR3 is CAISGTGTDTQYF. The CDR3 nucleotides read TGTGCCATCAGTGGGACCGGCACAGATACGCAGTATTTT.

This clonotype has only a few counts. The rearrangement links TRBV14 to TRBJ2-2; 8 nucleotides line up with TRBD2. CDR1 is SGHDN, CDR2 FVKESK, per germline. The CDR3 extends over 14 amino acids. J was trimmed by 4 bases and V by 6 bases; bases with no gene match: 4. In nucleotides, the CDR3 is TGTGCCAGCAGGAACAGCGGGAGCACCGGGGAGCTGTTTTTT. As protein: CASRNSGSTGELFF.

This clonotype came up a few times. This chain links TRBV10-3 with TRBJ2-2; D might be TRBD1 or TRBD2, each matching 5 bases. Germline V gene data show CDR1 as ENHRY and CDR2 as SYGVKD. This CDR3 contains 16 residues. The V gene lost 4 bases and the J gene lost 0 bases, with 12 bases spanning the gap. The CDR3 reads CAISAGQTTNTGELFF. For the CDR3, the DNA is TGTGCCATCAGTGCGGGGCAGACCACGAACACCGGGGAGCTGTTTTTT.

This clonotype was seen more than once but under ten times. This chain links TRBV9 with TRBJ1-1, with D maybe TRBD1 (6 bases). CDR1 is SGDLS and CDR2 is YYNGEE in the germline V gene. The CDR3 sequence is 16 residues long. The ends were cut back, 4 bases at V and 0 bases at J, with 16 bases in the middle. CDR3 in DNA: TGTGCCAGCAGCAAGGGGGGTGGGGGGGTGAACACTGAAGCTTTCTTT. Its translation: CASSKGGGGVNTEAFF.

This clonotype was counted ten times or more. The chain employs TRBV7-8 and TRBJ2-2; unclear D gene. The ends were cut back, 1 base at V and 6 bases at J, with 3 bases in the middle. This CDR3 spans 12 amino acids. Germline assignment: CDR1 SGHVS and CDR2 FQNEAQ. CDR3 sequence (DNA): TGTGCCAGCAGCTTAGTATCCGGGGAGCTGTTTTTT. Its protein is CASSLVSGELFF.

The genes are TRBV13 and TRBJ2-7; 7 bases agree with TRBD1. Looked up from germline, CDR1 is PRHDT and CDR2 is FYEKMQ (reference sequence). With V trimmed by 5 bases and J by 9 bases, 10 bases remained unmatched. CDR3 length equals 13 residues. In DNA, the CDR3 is TGTGCCAGCAGCCGCGCCGGGACAGAACTGCAGTACGTC. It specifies CASSRAGTELQYV.

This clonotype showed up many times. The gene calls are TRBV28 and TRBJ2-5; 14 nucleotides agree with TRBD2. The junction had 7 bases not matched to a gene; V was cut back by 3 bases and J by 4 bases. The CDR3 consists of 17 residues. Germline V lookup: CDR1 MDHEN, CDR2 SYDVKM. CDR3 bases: TGTGCCAGCAGTTTCGGCTTGGGACTAGCGGGGGCAGAGACCCAGTACTTC. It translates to CASSFGLGLAGAETQYF.

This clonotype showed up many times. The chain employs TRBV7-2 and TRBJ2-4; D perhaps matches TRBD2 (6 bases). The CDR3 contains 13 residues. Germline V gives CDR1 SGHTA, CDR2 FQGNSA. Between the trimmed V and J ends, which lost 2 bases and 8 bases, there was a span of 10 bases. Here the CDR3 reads CASSLREADIQYF. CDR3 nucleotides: TGTGCCAGCAGCTTAAGGGAGGCAGACATTCAGTACTTC. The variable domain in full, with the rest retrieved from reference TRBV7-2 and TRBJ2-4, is GAGVSQSPSNKVTEKGKDVELRCDPISGHTALYWYRQSLGQGLEFLIYFQGNSAPDKSGLPSDRFSAERTGGSVSTLTIQRTQQEDSAVYLCASSLREADIQYFGAGTRLSVL.

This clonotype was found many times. CDR3 bases: TGTGCCAGCAGTTTTAGAGGGTTAGCCAAAAACATTCAGTACTTC. This codes for CASSFRGLAKNIQYF. The gene calls are TRBV28 and TRBJ2-4, with D possibly TRBD2 on 5 matching bases. Germline V gene data show CDR1 as MDHEN and CDR2 as SYDVKM. The ends were cut back, 3 bases at V and 0 bases at J, with 9 bases in the middle. The CDR3 totals 15 residues.

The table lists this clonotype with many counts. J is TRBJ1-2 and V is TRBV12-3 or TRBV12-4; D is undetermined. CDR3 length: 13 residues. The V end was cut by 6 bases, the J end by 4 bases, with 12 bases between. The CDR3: CASSPPQLYGYTF. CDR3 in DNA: TGTGCCAGCAGCCCCCCGCAGCTCTATGGCTACACCTTC.

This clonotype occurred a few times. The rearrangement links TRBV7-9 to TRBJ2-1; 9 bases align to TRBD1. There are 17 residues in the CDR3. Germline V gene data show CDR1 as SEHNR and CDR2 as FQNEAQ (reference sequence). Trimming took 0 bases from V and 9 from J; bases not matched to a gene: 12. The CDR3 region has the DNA TGTGCCAGCAGCTTAGCTACCGGGACAGGGAATGGGGGTGAGCAGTTCTTC. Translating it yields CASSLATGTGNGGEQFF. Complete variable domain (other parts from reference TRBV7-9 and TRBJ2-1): DTGVSQNPRHKITKRGQNVTFRCDPISEHNRLYWYRQTLGQGPEFLTYFQNEAQLEKSRLLSDRFSAERPKGSFSTLEIQRTEQGDSAMYLCASSLATGTGNGGEQFFGPGTRLTVL.

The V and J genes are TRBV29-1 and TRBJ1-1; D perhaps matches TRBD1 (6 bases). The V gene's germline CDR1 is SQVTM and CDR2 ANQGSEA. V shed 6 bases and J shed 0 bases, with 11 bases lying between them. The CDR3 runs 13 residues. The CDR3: CSVVGQMNTEAFF. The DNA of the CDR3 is TGCAGCGTCGTTGGACAGATGAACACTGAAGCTTTCTTT.

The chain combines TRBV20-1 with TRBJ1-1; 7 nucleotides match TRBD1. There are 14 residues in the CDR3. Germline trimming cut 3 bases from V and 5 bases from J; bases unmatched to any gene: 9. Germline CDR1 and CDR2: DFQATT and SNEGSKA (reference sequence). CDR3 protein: CSARLSTGWTEAFF. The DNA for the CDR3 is TGCAGTGCTAGGCTCTCGACAGGGTGGACTGAAGCTTTCTTT.